Shown below are 9 T cell receptor beta chains from a single sample sequenced in a study of technical replicates of blood from a few donors. Sequencing was performed with immunoSEQ multiplex PCR; in TCRdb, only in-frame clones are kept and a portion is missing. There are 76,000 or so clones in the sample; around 90% occur only once, and 0.25% lies in the top ten. The specimen was T cells isolated from PBMCs. Source of these receptors: a human donor in good health.

The genes are TRBV28 and TRBJ1-5, with a weak D call TRBD1 (5 bases). Germline V lookup: CDR1 MDHEN, CDR2 SYDVKM. This CDR3 contains 17 residues. Trimming removed 2 bases from V and 4 bases from J, with 18 bases in between. CDR3 residues: CASSLVKGDFGNQPQHF. The CDR3 nucleotides are TGTGCCAGCAGTTTAGTTAAAGGGGACTTTGGGAATCAGCCCCAGCATTTT.

The V and J genes are TRBV7-9 and TRBJ2-1, with 13 bases lining up with TRBD2. Germline CDR1 and CDR2: SEHNR and FQNEAQ (reference sequence). Germline trimming cut 5 bases from V and 7 bases from J; bases unmatched to any gene: 5. CDR3 length: 15 residues. CDR3 bases: TGTGCCAGCAGCCCACGGACTAGCGGGGGTAATGAGCAGTTCTTC. It translates to CASSPRTSGGNEQFF.

This chain connects TRBV18 to TRBJ1-5; possibly TRBD1 for D (5 bases). The V and J ends lost 3 bases and 11 bases respectively, with 11 bases between them. Per germline, CDR1 KGHSH and CDR2 LQKENI. The CDR3 has 12 residues. CDR3 loop: CASSPSGVAQHF. Here the CDR3 DNA reads TGTGCCAGCTCACCCTCGGGGGTGGCCCAGCATTTT.

The chain couples TRBV5-1 to TRBJ1-6; D ambiguous. This CDR3 is 16 amino acids long. Germline lookup yields CDR1 SGHRS and CDR2 YFSETQ. V was pared by 2 bases and J by 5 bases, with 14 bases between. CDR3 DNA sequence: TGCGCCAGCAGCTTTTTCACGGGAAGAGATAATTCACCCCTCCACTTT. Translation gives CASSFFTGRDNSPLHF.

J is TRBJ2-7 and V is TRBV28, with D possibly matching TRBD2 (5 bases). The CDR3 is 17 residues long. Trimming stripped 3 bases from V and 2 bases from J, with 20 bases between. Per the germline V gene, CDR1 is MDHEN and CDR2 is SYDVKM. CDR3 loop: CASSFALRRLLTYEQYF. The CDR3 coding sequence is TGTGCCAGCAGTTTCGCCCTGAGGAGGCTCCTTACCTACGAGCAGTACTTC.

The chain is built from TRBV30 and TRBJ1-1, with D possibly TRBD1 on 6 matching bases. Germline V gene lookup returns CDR1 GTSNPN and CDR2 SVGIG (reference sequence). The V end was cut by 3 bases, the J end by 8 bases, with 13 bases between. The CDR3 covers 12 residues. CDR3 region: CAWSAVGGEAFF. Here the CDR3 DNA reads TGTGCCTGGAGCGCGGTTGGGGGCGAAGCTTTCTTT.

The J gene is TRBJ2-1, the V gene TRBV6-5, with TRBD1 matching 7 bases. The CDR3 spans 13 residues. Looked up from germline, CDR1 is MNHEY and CDR2 is SVGAGI. V gave up 8 bases and J gave up 4 bases; unmatched junction bases: 5. CDR3 region: CASGQVEYNEQFF. The CDR3 bases are TGTGCCAGCGGACAGGTTGAGTACAATGAGCAGTTCTTC.

The rearrangement links TRBV10-1 to TRBJ2-7, with a possible D match to TRBD2 (5 bases). CDR1 is WNHNN and CDR2 is SYGVQD in the germline V gene (reference sequence). CDR3 length: 13 residues. V was trimmed by 2 bases and J by 4 bases, leaving 9 bases between them. The CDR3 region has the DNA TGCGCCAGCAGTGAGAGACGGGATTACGAGCAGTACTTC. Translating gives CASSERRDYEQYF.

The chain uses TRBV7-9 and TRBJ1-2; the match to TRBD1 covers 7 bases. The CDR3 runs to 16 residues. Germline V gene lookup returns CDR1 SEHNR and CDR2 FQNEAQ (reference sequence). The V gene end was trimmed by 4 bases and the J gene end by 6 bases; junction bases not matched to a gene: 14. In nucleotides, the CDR3 is TGTGCCAGCAGCTCCCACTGGGACAGTGAAACAGATGGCTACACCTTC. Translated, it gives CASSSHWDSETDGYTF.